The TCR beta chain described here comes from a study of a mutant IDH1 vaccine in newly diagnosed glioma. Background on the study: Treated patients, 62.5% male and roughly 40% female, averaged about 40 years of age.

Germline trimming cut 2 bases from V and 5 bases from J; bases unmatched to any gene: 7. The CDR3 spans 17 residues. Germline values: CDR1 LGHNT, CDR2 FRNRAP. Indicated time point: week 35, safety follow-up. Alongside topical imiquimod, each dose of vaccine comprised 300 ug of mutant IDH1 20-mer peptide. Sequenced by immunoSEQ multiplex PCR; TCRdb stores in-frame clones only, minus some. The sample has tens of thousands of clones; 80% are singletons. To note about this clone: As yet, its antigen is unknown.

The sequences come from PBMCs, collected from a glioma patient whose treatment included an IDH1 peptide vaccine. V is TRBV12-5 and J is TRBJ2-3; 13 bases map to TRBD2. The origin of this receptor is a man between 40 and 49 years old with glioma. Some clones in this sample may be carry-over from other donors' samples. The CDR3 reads CASGLRLAGGDGDTQYF. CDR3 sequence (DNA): TGTGCTAGTGGTTTGAGACTAGCGGGGGGTGATGGAGATACGCAGTATTTT.